The 20 T cell receptor beta chains below all came from one sample that was sequenced in a study of radiation and T cells in renal cell carcinoma (dated by TCRdb to about 2020). The label giving this sample's time point can be read as: baseline pretreatment blood. Per the publication, the treatment or condition label means: 15 Gy SBRT to primary tumor, nephrectomy 4 weeks later. The library was obtained by the immunoSEQ multiplex PCR assay. The table was pulled from immuneACCESS by TCRdb, which kept in-frame rearrangements only. Such tables lose some clones; where checked, under half of the loss comes from unresolved V genes, and the rest has no known cause. Across this sample there are tens of thousands of clones, with around 80% seen only once. 6% to 8% of the sample lies in the top ten. The material sequenced was blood, taken from a patient whose treatment included radiotherapy and nephrectomy. These receptors originate from a man between 60 and 75 years old with renal cell carcinoma.

This chain connects TRBV29-1 to TRBJ2-5, with 10 bases identical to TRBD1. The CDR3 extends over 11 amino acids. Germline V gene sequence: CDR1 SQVTM, CDR2 ANQGSEA. Trimming took 5 bases from V and 9 from J; bases not matched to a gene: 3. CDR3 DNA sequence: TGCAGCGTTCGAGGACAGGGGGCCCAGTACTTC. Residues: CSVRGQGAQYF.

The chain joins TRBV9 to TRBJ2-3; 11 nucleotides match TRBD2. The germline CDR1 and CDR2 sequences are SGDLS and YYNGEE. Trimming at V came to 3 bases and at J to 4 bases, leaving 7 bases not matched to a gene. This CDR3 is built from 16 residues. The CDR3 nucleotides read TGTGCCAGCAGCGCAACTAGCGGGAGTTCAGCAGATACGCAGTATTTT. The encoded protein is CASSATSGSSADTQYF. Full variable domain (remainder filled in from reference TRBV9 and TRBJ2-3): DSGVTQTPKHLITATGQRVTLRCSPRSGDLSVYWYQQSLDQGLQFLIQYYNGEERAKGNILERFSAQQFPDLHSELNLSSLELGDSALYFCASSATSGSSADTQYFGPGTRLTVL.

The rearrangement links TRBV19 to TRBJ2-5; TRBD2 aligns across 9 bases. The trim removed 3 bases at V and 2 bases at J, leaving 4 bases unmatched. CDR1 and CDR2 from the germline V gene are LNHDA and SQIVND (reference sequence). The CDR3 consists of 15 residues. Written as DNA, the CDR3 is TGTGCCAGTAGTATCCTAGCGGGGTCTCAAGAGACCCAGTACTTC. Amino acid sequence: CASSILAGSQETQYF.

The chain recombines TRBV19 with TRBJ1-4, with a possible D match to TRBD1 (6 bases). The V end lost 3 bases, the J end lost 1 base, and 12 bases lay between the germline ends. The CDR3 is 16 residues long. Germline CDR1 reads LNHDA; CDR2 reads SQIVND (reference sequence). CDR3 nucleotides: TGTGCCAGTAGTATGCCTTTACAGGGAACTAATGAAAAACTGTTTTTT. Translation gives CASSMPLQGTNEKLFF.

The chain carries TRBV30 and TRBJ1-1; 10 bases fit TRBD1. Germline CDR1 is GTSNPN and CDR2 is SVGIG (reference sequence). This CDR3 is 15 amino acids long. The V gene end was trimmed by 0 bases and the J gene end by 11 bases; junction bases not matched to a gene: 12. The CDR3 DNA reads as TGTGCCTGGAGTGTACCGCGGGGACAGGGGTTTAGGGCTTTCTTT. Its protein product is CAWSVPRGQGFRAFF.

The chain is built from TRBV19 and TRBJ1-3, with D unresolved. Looked up from germline, CDR1 is LNHDA and CDR2 is SQIVND (reference sequence). V was trimmed by 0 bases and J by 4 bases, leaving 10 bases between them. The CDR3 runs to 15 residues. The CDR3 bases are TGTGCCAGTAGTATAGATCTGTACTCCGGAAACACCATATATTTT. Residues: CASSIDLYSGNTIYF. The variable domain in full, completed from reference TRBV19 and TRBJ1-3, reads DGGITQSPKYLFRKEGQNVTLSCEQNLNHDAMYWYRQDPGQGLRLIYYSQIVNDFQKGDIAEGYSVSREKKESFPLTVTSAQKNPTAFYLCASSIDLYSGNTIYFGEGSWLTVV.

The chain employs TRBV18 and TRBJ1-2; D ambiguous. There are 14 residues in the CDR3. In germline, CDR1 is KGHSH, CDR2 LQKENI. The V end lost 1 base, the J end lost 0 bases, and 6 bases lay between the germline ends. This CDR3 reads CASSPREANYGYTF. For the CDR3, the DNA is TGTGCCAGCTCACCACGGGAAGCTAACTATGGCTACACCTTC.

V is TRBV12-5 and J is TRBJ2-5; D is ambiguous. Germline lookup yields CDR1 LGHNT and CDR2 FRNRAP. This CDR3 region has 14 residues. The germline V and J ends were trimmed by 0 bases and 5 bases, with 10 bases remaining between them. The CDR3, as DNA: TGTGCTAGTGGTTTGGTTTCCGCCGGGGAGACCCAGTACTTC. This codes for CASGLVSAGETQYF.

V is TRBV6-5 and J is TRBJ2-3; TRBD1 matches at 9 bases. Germline V CDR1 and CDR2: MNHEY, SVGAGI. The CDR3 is made up of 15 amino acids. V shed 2 bases, J shed 3 bases, and the junction held 3 bases outside the gene matches. This CDR3 is CASSYQDRGTDTQYF. In DNA, the CDR3 is TGTGCCAGCAGTTACCAGGACAGGGGAACAGATACGCAGTATTTT.

The chain is built from TRBV7-2 and TRBJ2-3, with D unclear. Per the germline V gene, CDR1 is SGHTA and CDR2 is FQGNSA. V was clipped by 5 bases and J by 0 bases, with 12 bases between them. The CDR3 contains 15 residues. CDR3 DNA: TGTGCCAGCAGCGCCAGACGGACGAGCACAGATACGCAGTATTTT. Translated: CASSARRTSTDTQYF.

The chain is built from TRBV5-1 and TRBJ2-1; 10 bases map to TRBD2. The germline gives CDR1 SGHRS, CDR2 YFSETQ. J was trimmed by 10 bases and V by 1 base; bases with no gene match: 8. The CDR3 totals 15 residues. The CDR3 bases are TGCGCCAGCAGCTTGACCAGCGGGGGGGCACGGGAGCAGTTCTTC. Its protein is CASSLTSGGAREQFF.

CDR3 loop: CASSEAGTLNYGYTF. In DNA, the CDR3 is TGTGCCAGTAGTGAAGCCGGGACGCTTAACTATGGCTACACCTTC. The chain links TRBV19 to TRBJ1-2; D might be TRBD1 (5 bases). Trimming took 5 bases from V and 1 from J, leaving 14 bases between them. Per germline, CDR1 LNHDA and CDR2 SQIVND (reference sequence). The CDR3 covers 15 residues.

CDR3 residues: CASSLGQGINYGYTF. CDR3 coding DNA: TGTGCCAGCAGCTTGGGACAGGGAATCAACTATGGCTACACCTTC. The chain uses TRBV7-2 and TRBJ1-2, with 9 positions matching TRBD1. CDR3 length: 15 residues. The V gene's germline CDR1 is SGHTA and CDR2 FQGNSA. The trim removed 3 bases at V and 2 bases at J, leaving 4 bases unmatched.

The V call is TRBV7-3, the J call TRBJ2-6, with unresolved D. Trimming shortened V by 0 bases and J by 4 bases, and 10 bases separated the two germline ends. Looked up from germline, CDR1 is SGHTA and CDR2 is FQGTGA. This CDR3 spans 16 amino acids. The DNA for the CDR3 is TGTGCCAGCAGCTTAACGTCAGGAACGGGGGCCAACGTCCTGACTTTC. Translating gives CASSLTSGTGANVLTF.

This clone has a handful of counts. This chain links TRBV27 with TRBJ1-3; D possibly corresponds to TRBD1 (5 bases). V was shortened by 3 bases and J by 4 bases, with 10 bases between the two germline ends. The CDR3 has 14 residues. Germline V gives CDR1 MNHEY, CDR2 SMNVEV (reference sequence). CDR3 amino acids: CASSLSRVGNTIYF. The CDR3 DNA reads as TGTGCCAGCAGTTTGTCCAGGGTGGGAAACACCATATATTTT.

The gene calls are TRBV29-1 and TRBJ2-2; D is perhaps TRBD1 (6 bases). The CDR3 runs 13 residues. V was clipped by 4 bases and J by 3 bases, with 9 bases between them. The germline gives CDR1 SQVTM, CDR2 ANQGSEA. In nucleotides, the CDR3 is TGCAGCGTTGTCCCAGGGGACACCGGGGAGCTGTTTTTT. Translated, it gives CSVVPGDTGELFF.

This CDR3 is CASSRDSYNEQFF. Here the CDR3 DNA reads TGTGCCAGCAGCCGAGACTCCTACAATGAGCAGTTCTTC. The J gene is TRBJ2-1, the V gene TRBV11-2; D not resolved. The germline V gene has CDR1 SGHAT and CDR2 FQNNGV. The CDR3 runs 13 residues. V was clipped by 5 bases and J by 0 bases, with 5 bases between them. The full variable domain, completed using reference TRBV11-2 and TRBJ2-1, is EAGVAQSPRYKIIEKRQSVAFWCNPISGHATLYWYQQILGQGPKLLIQFQNNGVVDDSQLPKDRFSAERLKGVDSTLKIQPAKLEDSAVYLCASSRDSYNEQFFGPGTRLTVL.

The chain links TRBV20-1 to TRBJ2-3; no firm D call. The V gene lost 6 bases and the J gene lost 6 bases, with 10 bases spanning the gap. The CDR3 extends over 11 amino acids. CDR1 is DFQATT and CDR2 is SNEGSKA in the germline V gene (reference sequence). CDR3: CSATDMDTQYF. For the CDR3, the DNA is TGCAGTGCAACAGACATGGATACGCAGTATTTT.

CDR3 coding DNA: TGTGCCAGCAGCCAGCGGACTGAGTACGAGCAGTACTTC. This codes for CASSQRTEYEQYF. This chain uses TRBV7-2 with TRBJ2-7; TRBD2 might be the D (5 bases). This CDR3 region has 13 residues. CDR1 is SGHTA and CDR2 is FQGNSA in the germline V gene. V shed 5 bases and J shed 4 bases, with 12 bases lying between them.

The V call is TRBV19, the J call TRBJ2-5; perhaps D is TRBD1 or TRBD2 (5 bases each). Germline loops: CDR1 LNHDA, CDR2 SQIVND (reference sequence). Trimming pared 6 bases from V and 2 bases from J, leaving 19 bases between. This CDR3 spans 16 amino acids. The CDR3 DNA reads TGTGCCAGTAGCACCCTCTTCCGGGGCGCACAAGAGACCCAGTACTTC. Translated: CASSTLFRGAQETQYF.